This T cell receptor (beta chain) was sequenced during a study of graft-versus-host responses after intestinal transplantation. Study as a whole: Each patient got anti-thymocyte globulin induction, then tacrolimus and steroids for roughly 3 years.

Germline trimming cut 5 bases from V and 3 bases from J; bases unmatched to any gene: 4. The CDR3 extends over 14 amino acids. The germline CDR1 and CDR2 sequences are SGHNT and YENEEA. The data were produced by immunoSEQ multiplex PCR, yet TCRdb's version contains in-frame clones alone and is incomplete. The sample has 90,000 to 95,000 clones; 90% to 95% are singletons. Comment on this clone: Its antigen is as yet unknown.

General study points: Analysis identified GvH clones in recipient marrow, with some appearing first in ileum or blood.

V usage is TRBV11-3 and J usage is TRBJ2-1, with 7 bases identical to TRBD1. This clonotype was obtained from a human donor who received an intestinal transplant. Sequencing was performed on unstimulated CD8+ T cells sorted from spleen or lymph node cells, taken before intestinal transplant. The CDR3 is CASSADRDYNEQFF. CDR3 coding DNA: TGTGCCAGCAGCGCAGACAGGGACTACAATGAGCAGTTCTTC.